Detailed here is one T cell receptor beta chain. An end of the junction does not agree with germline; a read error may underlie this. This CDR3 comprises 15 residues. CDR1 and CDR2 (germline): SGHTA, FQGNSA. The sample belongs to a study of T cell responses to AZD1222 COVID-19 vaccine. The protocol was immunoSEQ multiplex PCR, while the TCRdb copy is restricted to in-frame clones and leaves out a portion. Found here are about 180,000 clones, roughly 91% of them singletons; the top ten hold around 0.97%. The sequencing here drew on peripheral blood, taken 28 days after the second dose of the MenACWY control vaccine. The receptor comes from an adult who received the MenACWY meningococcal vaccine as a control. The chain joins TRBV7-2 to TRBJ1-1; TRBD1 might be the D (5 bases). The CDR3 here is CASSPLQGVKTEAFF. The CDR3 DNA sequence: TGTGCCAGCAGCCCACTCCAGGGTGTGAAGACTGAAGCTTTCTTT.